This T cell receptor (beta chain) was retrieved from a study of blood T cell repertoires in COVID-19. The overall study: The cDNA or gDNA used as material had been derived from T cells, B-cell-depleted T cells, or PBMCs.

The V and J ends lost 6 bases and 0 bases respectively, with 15 bases between them. This CDR3 contains 16 residues. CDR1 is LNHDA, CDR2 SQIVND, per germline (reference sequence). Assay: immunoSEQ multiplex PCR; the TCRdb copy retains only in-frame clones and omits some. The table lists some 49,000 clones, about 88% of them singletons. This receptor was taken from a man between 65 and 85 years old with active COVID-19. Sequences were obtained from peripheral blood. The rearrangement links TRBV19 to TRBJ1-5; D gene ambiguous. This chain's CDR3 is CASSPARGYSNQPQHF. In DNA form, the CDR3 reads TGTGCCAGTAGCCCAGCTCGGGGATATAGCAATCAGCCCCAGCATTTT.